Following are 5 T cell receptor beta chains from one sample sequenced in a study of shared clonotypes between healthy human individuals. Profiling relied on immunoSEQ multiplex PCR, and the TCRdb table lists in-frame clones only, not all of them. The sample contains some 2,100,000 clones, approximately 96% of which appear only once. What was sequenced was naive CD4+ T cells sorted from blood. As to subset: CD45RA+ positively selected. The receptors were gathered from a young man in good health.

V is TRBV11-2 and J is TRBJ2-7; D remains ambiguous. Germline CDR1 is SGHAT and CDR2 is FQNNGV. Trimming left V 6 bases short and J 3 bases short, with 18 bases between. This CDR3 comprises 15 residues. The CDR3 loop reads CASRPFMDPLYEQYF. DNA for the CDR3: TGTGCCAGCAGACCTTTTATGGATCCACTCTACGAGCAGTACTTC.

Turning to this clone: Other DNA sequences in the sample encode the same CDR3. The rearrangement links TRBV7-9 to TRBJ1-1, with D possibly matching TRBD1 (5 bases). Trimming shortened V by 1 base and J by 1 base, and 10 bases separated the two germline ends. The CDR3 length is 15 residues. Germline V gene lookup returns CDR1 SEHNR and CDR2 FQNEAQ (reference sequence). The CDR3 nucleotides read TGTGCCAGCAGCTTAGGGGGCGGCAGGAACACTGAAGCTTTCTTT. It translates to CASSLGGGRNTEAFF.

The chain joins TRBV11-2 to TRBJ2-3; tentatively, D is TRBD1 (6 bases). The germline V gene has CDR1 SGHAT and CDR2 FQNNGV. The V end was cut by 5 bases, the J end by 1 base, with 10 bases between. This CDR3 region has 14 residues. CDR3 coding DNA: TGTGCCAGCAGCAACAGGGTCGGCACAGATACGCAGTATTTT. Its protein is CASSNRVGTDTQYF.

The chain recombines TRBV5-4 with TRBJ2-1; D gene ambiguous. CDR1 and CDR2 (germline): SGHNT, YYREEE (reference sequence). Trimming removed 4 bases at V and 0 bases at J, with 11 bases between. The CDR3 loop spans 15 amino acids. The CDR3 sequence: CASSIDSSSYNEQFF. The CDR3 region has the DNA TGTGCCAGCAGCATCGACTCGAGCTCCTACAATGAGCAGTTCTTC.

The chain joins TRBV2 to TRBJ2-3, with 7 bases matching TRBD2. CDR1 is SNHLY and CDR2 is FYNNEI in the germline V gene. With 8 bases clipped from V and 0 bases from J, the junction kept 11 bases outside the gene matches. The CDR3 is 16 residues long. The CDR3 nucleotides read TGTGCCAGCGCTGGACGGGCTAGCGGAAGCACAGATACGCAGTATTTT. Amino acids: CASAGRASGSTDTQYF. Filled out from reference TRBV2 and TRBJ2-3, the complete variable domain reads EPEVTQTPSHQVTQMGQEVILRCVPISNHLYFYWYRQILGQKVEFLVSFYNNEISEKSEIFDDQFSVERPDGSNFTLKIRSTKLEDSAMYFCASAGRASGSTDTQYFGPGTRLTVL.